The clone carrying this TCR beta chain was picked up a small number of times. Antigen unknown. TCRdb fed the 5' RACE reads into MiXCR, producing one record per CDR3 protein. The table records 400,000 to 500,000 distinct CDR3 sequences, 18% of them present only once. This record belongs to a study of T-cell memory formation after mild COVID-19. Study information: TCR clusters were largely donor specific.

Study results and limitations: The authors did not confirm SARS-CoV-2 specificity of second-wave clones peaking day 37.

The clonotype was recovered from a young man who had mild COVID-19 (a few samples of this study predate the infection). Cell type and time point are not known. What was sequenced was PBMCs or a T cell subset sorted from them (not recorded which).

CDR3 sequence: CASSSGNGNEQFF. CDR3 in DNA: TGTGCCAGCAGCTCCGGGAATGGCAATGAGCAGTTCTTC. The V and J genes are TRBV7-7 and TRBJ2-1; D possibly corresponds to TRBD2 (5 bases). Germline assignment: CDR1 SSHAT and CDR2 FNYEAQ (reference sequence). V gave up 4 bases and J gave up 6 bases, with 10 bases separating them. This CDR3 spans 13 amino acids.